This T cell receptor beta chain came from a study of graft-versus-host responses after intestinal transplantation. Trimming cost V 2 bases and J 5 bases; bases outside gene matches: 13. The CDR3 length is 17 residues. Per the germline V gene, CDR1 is SGHAT and CDR2 is FQNNGV. TCRdb's copy holds only in-frame clones and misses some; the assay was immunoSEQ multiplex PCR. The sample includes 100,000 or so clones, about 92% of them seen just once. Notes on this clone: Its target is not known.

This receptor was identified in a human donor who received an intestinal transplant. The V call is TRBV11-2, the J call TRBJ2-5; TRBD1 agrees at 8 bases. This specimen was unstimulated CD8+ T cells sorted from spleen or lymph node cells, taken before intestinal transplant. The CDR3 DNA is TGTGCCAGCAGCTTATATCCTGGACAGGGAATTGGGGAGACCCAGTACTTC. It is translated as CASSLYPGQGIGETQYF. Full variable domain (rest looked up from reference TRBV11-2 and TRBJ2-5): EAGVAQSPRYKIIEKRQSVAFWCNPISGHATLYWYQQILGQGPKLLIQFQNNGVVDDSQLPKDRFSAERLKGVDSTLKIQPAKLEDSAVYLCASSLYPGQGIGETQYFGPGTRLLVL.